Presented here are 19 T cell receptor beta chains from one specimen sequenced in a study of T cells in Graves' hyperthyroidism and ophthalmopathy. The source material, RNA transcripts, was used to amplify TCR beta CDR3 regions. The HTBI primer set drove a first-round RT-PCR of the TCR CDR3. TCRdb re-derived calls from the multiplex PCR reads in MiXCR, one entry per CDR3 protein. The data contain about 320,000 distinct CDR3 sequences, approximately 15% of them singletons. The sequencing input was blood. These receptors were taken from a man aged 30-40 years with Graves' hyperthyroidism.

This clonotype came up a few times. The CDR3 protein is CASSRGRASYNEQFF. CDR3 nucleotides: TGCGCCAGCAGCCGAGGGAGGGCCTCCTACAATGAGCAGTTCTTC. The chain links TRBV4-1 to TRBJ2-1; TRBD2 agrees at 7 bases. Germline V gene data show CDR1 as MGHRA and CDR2 as YSYEKL. There are 15 residues in the CDR3. Losses at the gene ends were 4 bases for V and 0 bases for J; bases not matched to a gene: 3.

V usage is TRBV2 and J usage is TRBJ1-2, with D hard to call. The germline CDR1 and CDR2 sequences are SNHLY and FYNNEI. V lost 2 bases to trimming and J lost 4 bases, with 11 bases between them. The CDR3 runs 14 residues. CDR3 sequence: CASSEIGRAYGYTF. DNA of the CDR3: TGTGCCAGCAGTGAAATAGGACGGGCCTATGGCTACACCTTC.

This clonotype was seen at least ten times. The rearrangement uses TRBV3-1 and TRBJ1-1; no clear D. Germline CDR1 is LGHDT and CDR2 is YNNKEL (reference sequence). The CDR3 contains 12 residues. V was shortened by 0 bases and J by 9 bases, with 8 bases between the two germline ends. In DNA, the CDR3 is TGTGCCAGCAGCCAAGATTGGCAGAAAGCTTTCTTT. Translating it yields CASSQDWQKAFF.

The V call is TRBV9, the J call TRBJ1-2; no firm D call. In germline, CDR1 is SGDLS, CDR2 YYNGEE. V was cut by 0 bases and J by 2 bases, with 2 bases left in between. This CDR3 has 12 amino acids. The CDR3: CASSVGNYGYTF. DNA for the CDR3: TGTGCCAGCAGCGTAGGGAACTATGGCTACACCTTC.

This clonotype occurred many times. V gene TRBV27 combines with J gene TRBJ2-1, with 14 bases aligning to TRBD2. Looked up from germline, CDR1 is MNHEY and CDR2 is SMNVEV (reference sequence). Trimming at V came to 2 bases and at J to 9 bases, leaving 9 bases not matched to a gene. The CDR3 has 17 residues. For the CDR3, the DNA is TGTGCCAGCAGTTTACCCCTGACTAGCGGGAGGGGTGGTGAGCAGTTCTTC. Amino acids: CASSLPLTSGRGGEQFF.

The chain recombines TRBV24-1 with TRBJ2-5; 7 positions match TRBD1. The germline V gene has CDR1 KGHDR and CDR2 SFDVKD. After removal of 2 bases from V and 5 bases from J, the junction contained 7 bases not matched to a gene. This CDR3 comprises 15 residues. The CDR3 DNA sequence: TGTGCCACCAGTGATTCCGGGACAGCCAGGGAGACCCAGTACTTC. Protein sequence: CATSDSGTARETQYF.

This clonotype was observed at least ten times. V usage is TRBV7-6 and J usage is TRBJ2-1, with TRBD1 as a possible D gene (6 bases). V dropped 5 bases and J dropped 6 bases, with 14 bases sitting between them. The germline gives CDR1 SGHVS, CDR2 FNYEAQ. The CDR3 runs 14 residues. This chain's CDR3 is CASSLMTGFNEQFF. Written as DNA, the CDR3 is TGTGCCAGCAGCCTCATGACAGGATTCAATGAGCAGTTCTTC.

V usage is TRBV7-2 and J usage is TRBJ1-3; D is unclear. CDR3 size: 13 residues. The V end was cut by 1 base, the J end by 7 bases, with 8 bases between. Germline CDR1 reads SGHTA; CDR2 reads FQGNSA. CDR3 nucleotides: TGTGCCAGCAGCTTAGGTCAGGCGAACACCATATATTTT. This gives the protein CASSLGQANTIYF.

This clonotype has more than one count but fewer than ten. The CDR3 loop reads CASRMTSGGETQYF. CDR3 in DNA: TGCGCCAGCAGAATGACTAGCGGGGGAGAGACCCAGTACTTC. The rearrangement joins TRBV5-1 to TRBJ2-5; the match to TRBD2 covers 12 bases. Trimming took 5 bases from V and 4 from J; bases not matched to a gene: 3. CDR3 length: 14 residues. Germline loops: CDR1 SGHRS, CDR2 YFSETQ.

This clonotype was counted ten times or more. In DNA, the CDR3 is TGCAGTGCTAAACTCACGCGGGAGCAGTACTTC. It codes for CSAKLTREQYF. The chain couples TRBV20-1 to TRBJ2-7; no clear D gene. Germline V gene lookup returns CDR1 DFQATT and CDR2 SNEGSKA (reference sequence). This CDR3 is built from 11 residues. Deletions cut 4 bases from V and 7 bases from J, with 11 bases between.

This chain uses TRBV9 with TRBJ1-2, with 7 positions matching TRBD1. In germline, CDR1 is SGDLS, CDR2 YYNGEE. The CDR3 sequence is 14 residues long. V was pared by 3 bases and J by 2 bases, with 4 bases of the junction left unmatched. DNA of the CDR3: TGTGCCAGCAGCGCCTCGACAGGGAACTATGGCTACACCTTC. This gives the protein CASSASTGNYGYTF. The full variable domain, completed using reference TRBV9 and TRBJ1-2, is DSGVTQTPKHLITATGQRVTLRCSPRSGDLSVYWYQQSLDQGLQFLIQYYNGEERAKGNILERFSAQQFPDLHSELNLSSLELGDSALYFCASSASTGNYGYTFGSGTRLTVV.

The CDR3 sequence is CASSSGGRYTEAFF. CDR3 in DNA: TGTGCCAGCAGCTCGGGGGGTCGATACACTGAAGCTTTCTTT. V is TRBV14 and J is TRBJ1-1; a possible D gene is TRBD1 (5 bases). The CDR3 sequence is 14 residues long. The germline V gene has CDR1 SGHDN and CDR2 FVKESK. V was pared by 5 bases and J by 3 bases, with 13 bases between.

V is TRBV10-3 and J is TRBJ2-2, with a tentative D call TRBD1 (5 bases). The CDR3 length is 14 residues. CDR1 and CDR2 (germline): ENHRY, SYGVKD. Deletions cut 2 bases from V and 2 bases from J, with 6 bases between. The CDR3 nucleotides read TGTGCCATCAGTGAGGGACAAAACACCGGGGAGCTGTTTTTT. Its protein product is CAISEGQNTGELFF.

Turning to this clonotype: A read error may explain this, as a much larger clone is one base away. The chain has TRBV20-1 and TRBJ2-4; D unresolved. Trimming took off 4 bases at V and 6 bases at J, with 13 bases between the two ends. Germline CDR1 and CDR2: DFQATT and SNEGSKA (reference sequence). This CDR3 spans 13 amino acids. CDR3: CSATLPVLNIQYF. The CDR3, as DNA: TGCAGTGCTACACTACCGGTTTTAAACATTCAGTACTTC.

J is TRBJ1-1 and V is TRBV19; D is unclear. The CDR3 runs 14 residues. Trimming took off 1 base at V and 8 bases at J, with 14 bases between the two ends. Germline V CDR1 and CDR2: LNHDA, SQIVND (reference sequence). The CDR3 loop reads CASSIARSGTEAFF. CDR3 in DNA: TGTGCCAGTAGTATAGCCAGGAGTGGCACCGAAGCTTTCTTT.

The chain uses TRBV5-8 and TRBJ1-6; TRBD1 might be the D (5 bases). Germline-derived CDR1 and CDR2 are SGHTS and YDEGEE. The CDR3 covers 14 residues. V shed 0 bases and J shed 6 bases, with 7 bases lying between them. The DNA for the CDR3 is TGTGCCAGCAGCTTGGGGGGGTTTAATTCACCCCTCCACTTT. This gives the protein CASSLGGFNSPLHF.

This clonotype was found many times. The gene calls are TRBV2 and TRBJ2-7; D may be TRBD1 or TRBD2 (5 bases each). This CDR3 is 13 amino acids long. The V end lost 6 bases, the J end lost 5 bases, and 14 bases lay between the germline ends. Germline V gene data show CDR1 as SNHLY and CDR2 as FYNNEI. CDR3 amino acids: CASRKGTENEQYF. Written as DNA, the CDR3 is TGTGCCAGCAGAAAAGGGACGGAAAACGAGCAGTACTTC.

The rearrangement uses TRBV4-1 and TRBJ2-3; 7 nucleotides agree with TRBD2. The V gene's germline CDR1 is MGHRA and CDR2 YSYEKL. V lost 2 bases and J lost 2; bases outside the gene matches: 4. This CDR3 region has 15 residues. Written as DNA, the CDR3 is TGCGCCAGCAGCCAAACGGGAGGCGACACAGATACGCAGTATTTT. Its protein product is CASSQTGGDTDTQYF.

This clonotype was seen a handful of times. This chain connects TRBV9 to TRBJ2-1; D perhaps matches TRBD1 (6 bases). The germline CDR1 and CDR2 sequences are SGDLS and YYNGEE. The CDR3 loop spans 15 amino acids. Trimming removed 4 bases at V and 7 bases at J, with 18 bases between. The CDR3 loop is CASSPNRDATNEQFF. The CDR3 DNA follows: TGTGCCAGCAGCCCCAACAGGGATGCTACTAATGAGCAGTTCTTC.